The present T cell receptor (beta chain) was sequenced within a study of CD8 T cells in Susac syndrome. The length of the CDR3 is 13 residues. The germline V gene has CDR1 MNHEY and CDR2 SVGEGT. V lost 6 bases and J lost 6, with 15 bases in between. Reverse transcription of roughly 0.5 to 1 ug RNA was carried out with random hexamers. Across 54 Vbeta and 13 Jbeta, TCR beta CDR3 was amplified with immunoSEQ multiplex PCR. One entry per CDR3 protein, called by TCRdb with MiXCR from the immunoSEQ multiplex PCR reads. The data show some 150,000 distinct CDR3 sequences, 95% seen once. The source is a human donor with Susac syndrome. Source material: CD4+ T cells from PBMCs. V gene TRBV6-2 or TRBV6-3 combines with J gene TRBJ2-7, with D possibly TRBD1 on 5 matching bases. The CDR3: CASRTRAGGEQYF. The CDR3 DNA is TGTGCCAGCAGGACCAGGGCAGGTGGCGAGCAGTACTTC.